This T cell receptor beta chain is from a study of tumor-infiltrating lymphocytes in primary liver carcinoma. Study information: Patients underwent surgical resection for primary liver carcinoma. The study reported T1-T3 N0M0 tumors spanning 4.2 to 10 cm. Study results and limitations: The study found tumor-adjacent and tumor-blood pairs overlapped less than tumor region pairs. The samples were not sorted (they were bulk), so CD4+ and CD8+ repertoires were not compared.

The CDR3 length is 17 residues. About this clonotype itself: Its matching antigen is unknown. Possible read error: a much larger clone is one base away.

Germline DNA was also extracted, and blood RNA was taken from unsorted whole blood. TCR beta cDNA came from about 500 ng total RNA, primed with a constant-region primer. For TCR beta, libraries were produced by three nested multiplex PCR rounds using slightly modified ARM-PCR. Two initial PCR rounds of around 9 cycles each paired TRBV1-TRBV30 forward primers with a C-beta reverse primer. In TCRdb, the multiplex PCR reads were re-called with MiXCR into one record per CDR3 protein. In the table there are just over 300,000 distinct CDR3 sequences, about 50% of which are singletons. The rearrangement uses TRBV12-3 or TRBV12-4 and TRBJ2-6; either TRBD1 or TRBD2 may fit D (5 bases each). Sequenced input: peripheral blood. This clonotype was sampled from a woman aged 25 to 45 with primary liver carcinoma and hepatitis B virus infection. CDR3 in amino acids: CASSIGTLMSGTNVLTF. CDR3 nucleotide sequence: TGTGCCAGCAGTATCGGGACGCTGATGTCTGGGACCAACGTCCTGACTTTC.